These 28 T cell receptor beta chains were all obtained from the same sample, sequenced in a study of T cell changes during pregnancy in multiple sclerosis. Method: immunoSEQ multiplex PCR; TCRdb's copy keeps in-frame clones and lacks some. The sample includes fewer than 65,000 clones, more than 85% of them seen just once. This specimen consisted of peripheral blood, obtained before pregnancy. These receptors originate from a female donor with multiple sclerosis, enrolled in a pregnancy study.

CDR3 in amino acids: CASSLTGQPYEKLFF. The DNA of the CDR3 is TGTGCCAGCAGCTTAACGGGACAGCCTTATGAAAAACTGTTTTTT. This sequence joins TRBV7-3 and TRBJ1-4; 7 nucleotides match TRBD1. Trimming took 0 bases from V and 6 from J; bases not matched to a gene: 4. The CDR3 runs to 15 residues. Germline loops: CDR1 SGHTA, CDR2 FQGTGA.

The chain recombines TRBV7-9 with TRBJ2-2; possibly TRBD2 for D (5 bases). Between the trimmed V and J ends, which lost 2 bases and 6 bases, there was a span of 10 bases. Germline-derived CDR1 and CDR2 are SEHNR and FQNEAQ (reference sequence). This CDR3 contains 14 residues. CDR3 protein: CASSLLASAGELFF. DNA of the CDR3: TGTGCCAGCAGCTTATTAGCGTCGGCCGGGGAGCTGTTTTTT.

The rearrangement links TRBV7-2 to TRBJ2-2; 9 bases are shared with TRBD2. Looked up from germline, CDR1 is SGHTA and CDR2 is FQGNSA. This CDR3 is 14 amino acids long. J lost 5 bases, V lost 5 bases, and 3 bases had no gene match. The CDR3 bases are TGTGCCAGCAGCCCTACTAGCGGGACCGGGGAGCTGTTTTTT. Translating it yields CASSPTSGTGELFF.

In DNA form, the CDR3 reads TGTGCCAGTAGTGCAAGACAGGGTCCCTACGAGCAGTACTTC. This sequence encodes CASSARQGPYEQYF. The genes are TRBV19 and TRBJ2-7; TRBD1 matches 7 bases. V was clipped by 5 bases and J by 2 bases; unmatched bases: 6. Germline values: CDR1 LNHDA, CDR2 SQIVND (reference sequence). This CDR3 has 14 amino acids.

V and J are TRBV2 and TRBJ1-1; D is possibly TRBD1 (5 bases). Trimming stripped 7 bases from V and 0 bases from J, with 21 bases between. The length of the CDR3 is 17 residues. Germline V gene sequence: CDR1 SNHLY, CDR2 FYNNEI. CDR3 nucleotides: TGTGCCAGCACCCGGACGCGGGGCGCCCGGATGAACACTGAAGCTTTCTTT. Translation gives CASTRTRGARMNTEAFF.

The chain carries TRBV18 and TRBJ2-1; weak D call: TRBD2 (6 bases). Germline-derived CDR1 and CDR2 are KGHSH and LQKENI. V dropped 8 bases and J dropped 2 bases, with 16 bases sitting between them. This CDR3 has 15 residues. This CDR3 is CASAFSGPAYNEQFF. For the CDR3, the DNA is TGTGCCAGCGCCTTCAGCGGGCCGGCCTACAATGAGCAGTTCTTC.

This clone appeared a single time. The chain joins TRBV7-2 to TRBJ2-5, with D possibly TRBD2 on 6 matching bases. V lost 5 bases and J lost 7, with 11 bases in between. The CDR3 totals 12 residues. Per the germline V gene, CDR1 is SGHTA and CDR2 is FQGNSA. CDR3 DNA sequence: TGTGCCAGCAGCCGAACGGAGGGGACCCAGTACTTC. This sequence encodes CASSRTEGTQYF.

This chain connects TRBV9 to TRBJ2-3, with D tentatively TRBD2 (6 bases). The length of the CDR3 is 17 residues. Germline assignment: CDR1 SGDLS and CDR2 YYNGEE. V gave up 2 bases and J gave up 2 bases, with 18 bases separating them. As DNA, the CDR3 is TGTGCCAGCAGCGTCGGGAGTCCAAAGGTTCACACAGATACGCAGTATTTT. Encoded protein: CASSVGSPKVHTDTQYF.

The chain recombines TRBV5-1 with TRBJ2-3, with D possibly matching TRBD2 (6 bases). CDR3 size: 14 residues. CDR1 SGHRS and CDR2 YFSETQ come from the germline V gene. V was pared by 4 bases and J by 4 bases, with 13 bases between. The DNA for the CDR3 is TGCGCCAGCAGCCCAGGAGGGGTTCCAGATACGCAGTATTTT. This encodes CASSPGGVPDTQYF.

V usage is TRBV9 and J usage is TRBJ2-7, with D perhaps TRBD1 (5 bases). This CDR3 is built from 14 residues. The germline CDR1 and CDR2 sequences are SGDLS and YYNGEE. Trimming removed 7 bases from V and 3 bases from J, with 17 bases in between. The CDR3 DNA sequence: TGTGCCAGCGGGTTAGGGGCGGAGAGCTACGAGCAGTACTTC. It yields the protein CASGLGAESYEQYF.

The V call is TRBV11-3, the J call TRBJ2-7, with 9 bases fitting TRBD1. Losses at the gene ends were 3 bases for V and 2 bases for J; bases not matched to a gene: 5. CDR1 is SGHNT and CDR2 is YENEEA in the germline V gene. The CDR3 is 15 residues long. CDR3 loop: CASSFRQGGPYEQYF. Written as DNA, the CDR3 is TGTGCCAGCAGCTTCAGACAGGGGGGCCCCTACGAGCAGTACTTC.

This sequence joins TRBV4-2 and TRBJ1-2, with TRBD1 matching over 12 bases. Germline-derived CDR1 and CDR2 are LGHNA and YNFKEQ. The CDR3 is 18 amino acids. The ends lost 1 base at V and 5 bases at J; junction bases unmatched: 11. CDR3 nucleotide sequence: TGTGCCAGCAGCCAAGGGGACAGGGGGCGAGGGGAAGTATATGGCTACACCTTC. Translated, it gives CASSQGDRGRGEVYGYTF.

The gene calls are TRBV29-1 and TRBJ2-1; 7 bases agree with TRBD2. The CDR3 length is 17 residues. Trimming removed 3 bases from V and 3 bases from J; junction bases left unmatched: 14. Germline V gene sequence: CDR1 SQVTM, CDR2 ANQGSEA. The DNA for the CDR3 is TGCAGCGTTGAGGGAGGGGTGGGCGACCCACACTACAATGAGCAGTTCTTC. Residues: CSVEGGVGDPHYNEQFF.

The V call is TRBV7-9, the J call TRBJ2-5; 7 bases align to TRBD1. J lost 1 base, V lost 5 bases, and 4 bases had no gene match. The length of the CDR3 is 14 residues. Germline CDR1 is SEHNR and CDR2 is FQNEAQ (reference sequence). The CDR3, as DNA: TGTGCCAGCAGCAGGGGACAGCCCCAAGAGACCCAGTACTTC. This gives the protein CASSRGQPQETQYF.

The V gene is TRBV5-4, the J gene TRBJ2-7; D is possibly TRBD2 (7 bases). The germline gives CDR1 SGHNT, CDR2 YYREEE (reference sequence). CDR3 length: 15 amino acids. V lost 0 bases to trimming and J lost 3 bases, with 13 bases between them. CDR3 amino acids: CASSLAAGAVYEQYF. CDR3 nucleotide sequence: TGTGCCAGCAGCTTGGCTGCGGGGGCTGTCTACGAGCAGTACTTC.

This sequence joins TRBV5-5 and TRBJ1-2; TRBD1 is a possible D gene (6 bases). This CDR3 has 16 amino acids. Looked up from germline, CDR1 is SGHKS and CDR2 is YYEKEE (reference sequence). V lost 2 bases, J lost 4 bases, and 18 bases lay in between. The chain's CDR3 is CASSFISGQSSYGYTF. CDR3 in DNA: TGTGCCAGCAGCTTTATATCAGGACAGTCGTCCTATGGCTACACCTTC.

The chain combines TRBV11-1 with TRBJ1-1; the match to TRBD1 covers 7 bases. Germline loops: CDR1 SGHAT, CDR2 FQDESV (reference sequence). The CDR3 contains 16 residues. V shed 4 bases, J shed 4 bases, and the junction held 12 bases outside the gene matches. The CDR3 loop is CASSSKRQGSGTEAFF. The CDR3, as DNA: TGTGCCAGCAGCTCCAAACGACAGGGTTCGGGCACTGAAGCTTTCTTT.

V is TRBV5-4 and J is TRBJ2-7, with unresolved D. Trimming shortened V by 0 bases and J by 3 bases, and 13 bases separated the two germline ends. Germline V gene data show CDR1 as SGHNT and CDR2 as YYREEE (reference sequence). The CDR3 sequence is 15 residues long. Here the CDR3 reads CASSLATAAVYEQYF. In nucleotides, the CDR3 is TGTGCCAGCAGCTTGGCCACCGCGGCGGTCTACGAGCAGTACTTC.

The CDR3 sequence is CASSLTVEHQETQYF. The CDR3 coding sequence is TGTGCCAGCAGCTTAACAGTAGAGCACCAAGAGACCCAGTACTTC. The chain recombines TRBV7-3 with TRBJ2-5; D uncertain. The CDR3 runs to 15 residues. CDR1 SGHTA and CDR2 FQGTGA come from the germline V gene. The germline V and J ends were trimmed by 0 bases and 0 bases, with 8 bases remaining between them.

The rearrangement joins TRBV7-2 to TRBJ2-7; possible D gene TRBD1, 6 bases. V was shortened by 4 bases and J by 2 bases, with 12 bases between the two germline ends. Germline V gene lookup returns CDR1 SGHTA and CDR2 FQGNSA. This CDR3 has 14 amino acids. CDR3 residues: CASSSLDSPYEQYF. The CDR3 bases are TGTGCCAGCAGCTCTCTGGACAGTCCCTACGAGCAGTACTTC.

The chain is built from TRBV18 and TRBJ1-6, with D hard to call. The CDR3 sequence is 16 residues long. The V gene lost 4 bases and the J gene lost 1 base, with 11 bases spanning the gap. Germline V lookup: CDR1 KGHSH, CDR2 LQKENI. In DNA form, the CDR3 reads TGTGCCAGCTCACAAGTCGGGGAGTCCTATAATTCACCCCTCCACTTT. Protein sequence: CASSQVGESYNSPLHF.

This clone was seen a handful of times. The chain links TRBV19 to TRBJ1-3; no clear D gene. The CDR3 totals 11 residues. V lost 5 bases to trimming and J lost 8 bases, with 7 bases between them. Germline CDR1 is LNHDA and CDR2 is SQIVND (reference sequence). The DNA of the CDR3 is TGTGCCAGTAGTGACGCGGACACCATATATTTT. The encoded protein is CASSDADTIYF. Based on the CDR3 plus reference TRBV19 and TRBJ1-3, the full variable domain is DGGITQSPKYLFRKEGQNVTLSCEQNLNHDAMYWYRQDPGQGLRLIYYSQIVNDFQKGDIAEGYSVSREKKESFPLTVTSAQKNPTAFYLCASSDADTIYFGEGSWLTVV.

The chain uses TRBV5-8 and TRBJ2-5, with 7 bases identical to TRBD1. CDR3 size: 13 residues. Germline V gene sequence: CDR1 SGHTS, CDR2 YDEGEE. The V and J ends lost 3 bases and 4 bases, in that order; junction bases with no gene match: 3. CDR3 loop: CASSYYRGETQYF. The CDR3 coding sequence is TGTGCCAGCAGCTACTACAGGGGAGAGACCCAGTACTTC. The full variable domain, with the rest looked up from reference TRBV5-8 and TRBJ2-5, is EAGVTQSPTHLIKTRGQQATLRCSPISGHTSVYWYQQALGLGLQFLLWYDEGEERNRGNFPPRFSGRQFPNYSSELNVNALELEDSALYLCASSYYRGETQYFGPGTRLLVL.

The chain links TRBV13 to TRBJ2-3; D possibly corresponds to TRBD2 (6 bases). The V gene lost 2 bases and the J gene lost 6 bases, with 12 bases spanning the gap. CDR1 and CDR2 from the germline V gene are PRHDT and FYEKMQ (reference sequence). There are 14 residues in the CDR3. CDR3 in DNA: TGTGCCAGCAGCTTACCTAGCGATGCGGATACGCAGTATTTT. The encoded protein is CASSLPSDADTQYF. Based on the CDR3 plus reference TRBV13 and TRBJ2-3, the full variable domain is AAGVIQSPRHLIKEKRETATLKCYPIPRHDTVYWYQQGPGQDPQFLISFYEKMQSDKGSIPDRFSAQQFSDYHSELNMSSLELGDSALYFCASSLPSDADTQYFGPGTRLTVL.

This rearrangement joins TRBV6-4 to TRBJ2-2, with a possible D match to TRBD2 (6 bases). The germline V gene encodes CDR1 MRHNA and CDR2 SNTAGT. V gave up 4 bases and J gave up 1 base, with 7 bases separating them. This CDR3 has 14 amino acids. This CDR3 is CASSGGENTGELFF. CDR3 sequence (DNA): TGTGCCAGCAGTGGCGGGGAGAACACCGGGGAGCTGTTTTTT.

This clone was recorded a few times. This chain links TRBV6-5 with TRBJ1-5; possible D gene TRBD1, 6 bases. Trimming removed 6 bases from V and 6 bases from J, with 15 bases in between. This CDR3 is built from 14 residues. The V gene's germline CDR1 is MNHEY and CDR2 SVGAGI. Written as DNA, the CDR3 is TGTGCCAGCAGCCGAATACAGGGTGGTCAGCCCCAGCATTTT. As protein: CASSRIQGGQPQHF.

This clone was seen a single time. The chain couples TRBV7-9 to TRBJ1-6, with no clear D. CDR3 length: 14 amino acids. Trimming removed 2 bases at V and 4 bases at J, with 6 bases between. CDR1 and CDR2 from the germline V gene are SEHNR and FQNEAQ (reference sequence). CDR3 DNA: TGTGCCAGCAGCTTACGCGGGTATAATTCACCCCTCCACTTT. Its translation: CASSLRGYNSPLHF.

The CDR3 is CASSLLHGATGELFF. The CDR3 nucleotides are TGTGCCAGCAGCTTATTGCATGGGGCCACCGGGGAGCTGTTTTTT. This chain connects TRBV7-2 to TRBJ2-2; tentatively, D is TRBD1 (5 bases). V lost 2 bases and J 4 bases, leaving 11 bases between the germline ends. The germline V gene has CDR1 SGHTA and CDR2 FQGNSA. This CDR3 has 15 residues. The variable domain in full, with the rest retrieved from reference TRBV7-2 and TRBJ2-2, is GAGVSQSPSNKVTEKGKDVELRCDPISGHTALYWYRQSLGQGLEFLIYFQGNSAPDKSGLPSDRFSAERTGGSVSTLTIQRTQQEDSAVYLCASSLLHGATGELFFGEGSRLTVL.